This TCR beta chain stems from a study of T cell responses to AZD1222 COVID-19 vaccine. Sequencing used immunoSEQ multiplex PCR; TCRdb keeps in-frame clones, though not all of them. The sample lists approximately 190,000 clones, about 93% seen once, with less than 1.2% in the top ten. The germline CDR1 and CDR2 sequences are MNHNY and SVGAGI (reference sequence). The V and J ends lost 6 bases and 0 bases respectively, with 21 bases between them. The CDR3 spans 19 residues. Sequences were derived from peripheral blood, sampled 28 days after the second AZD1222 dose. The rearrangement links TRBV6-6 to TRBJ2-6, with D perhaps TRBD1 or TRBD2 (5 bases each). The sequence came from an adult who received the AZD1222 COVID-19 vaccine. This CDR3 is CASSSHLWGGGSGANVLTF. CDR3 coding DNA: TGTGCCAGCAGCTCTCATCTGTGGGGTGGGGGCTCTGGGGCCAACGTCCTGACTTTC.